The 3 T cell receptor beta chains reported below all come from one sample, sequenced in a study of blood T cell repertoires in COVID-19. Only in-frame clones appear in the TCRdb table, and some are missing; sequencing was by immunoSEQ multiplex PCR. The repertoire consists of some 350,000 clones, with more than 85% occurring once and the leading ten covering roughly 3.1%. The sequenced sample consisted of peripheral blood. The origin of the receptors is a human donor in a cohort sampled during active COVID-19.

J is TRBJ1-2 and V is TRBV19; TRBD1 agrees at 9 bases. V was clipped by 6 bases and J by 6 bases; unmatched bases: 11. Germline lookup yields CDR1 LNHDA and CDR2 SQIVND (reference sequence). The CDR3 extends over 15 amino acids. This CDR3 reads CASRPGTGILDGYTF. DNA for the CDR3: TGTGCCAGTAGACCCGGGACAGGGATACTCGATGGCTACACCTTC.

The chain couples TRBV7-2 to TRBJ1-2, with 9 bases matching TRBD1. The length of the CDR3 is 15 residues. J was trimmed by 6 bases and V by 5 bases; bases with no gene match: 10. Per the germline V gene, CDR1 is SGHTA and CDR2 is FQGNSA. This CDR3 reads CASSPWTGDIDGYTF. The CDR3 nucleotides read TGTGCCAGCAGCCCCTGGACAGGGGATATCGATGGCTACACCTTC.

This clone was picked up a small number of times. V gene TRBV27 combines with J gene TRBJ2-7, with 9 positions matching TRBD1. V lost 11 bases, J lost 2 bases, and 4 bases stayed unmatched. The germline gives CDR1 MNHEY, CDR2 SMNVEV (reference sequence). This CDR3 is 12 amino acids long. This chain's CDR3 is CARNRGPYEQYF. The CDR3 DNA reads TGTGCCCGAAACAGGGGGCCCTACGAGCAGTACTTC.